Detailed here is one T cell receptor beta chain. Its antigen is unidentified. The V end was cut by 5 bases, the J end by 1 base, with 8 bases between. Germline V gives CDR1 MRHNA, CDR2 SNTAGT. CDR3 length equals 13 residues. The table came from immunoSEQ multiplex PCR; TCRdb's copy has only in-frame clones and leaves some out. The table includes some 92,000 clones, 80% to 95% detected once. This record belongs to a study of graft-versus-host responses after intestinal transplantation. Study-wide background: Isolated intestinal, liver-intestinal, or multivisceral transplants were what recipients had. All of the recipients had induction that used anti-thymocyte globulin, then tacrolimus and steroids for two to three years.

Source: unstimulated CD4+ T cells sorted from spleen or lymph node cells, taken before intestinal transplant. The rearrangement links TRBV6-4 to TRBJ1-1; D perhaps matches TRBD1 (5 bases). This TCR was sampled from a human donor who received an intestinal transplant. CDR3 in amino acids: CASSSDRNTEAFF. The CDR3 nucleotides read TGTGCCAGCAGTTCCGACAGGAACACTGAAGCTTTCTTT.